The following is a T cell receptor beta chain sequence with its context. Sequencing was performed with immunoSEQ multiplex PCR; in TCRdb, only in-frame clones are kept and a portion is missing. The sample has around 2.3 million clones, 90% to 97% seen once. This entry is derived from a study of shared clonotypes between healthy human individuals. V was clipped by 5 bases and J by 1 base; unmatched bases: 3. The CDR3 totals 15 residues. CDR1 is SEHNR, CDR2 FQNEAQ, per germline (reference sequence). Sequenced sample: naive CD4+ T cells sorted from blood. Regarding subset: CD45RA+ positively selected. This chain links TRBV7-9 with TRBJ2-2, with 8 bases aligning to TRBD2. The sequence came from a man between 18 and 29 years old in good health. CDR3 nucleotides: TGTGCCAGCAGCCCAGCGGGGGTGAACACCGGGGAGCTGTTTTTT. Residues: CASSPAGVNTGELFF.